The 19 T cell receptor beta chains below were found in one sample sequenced in a study of technical replicates of blood from several donors. The assay was immunoSEQ multiplex PCR, and TCRdb's table has in-frame clones only and misses some. Counted here are about 80,000 clones, about 93% occurring once; the ten biggest clones make up about 0.38%. Sequencing used T cells isolated from PBMCs. Receptors were obtained from a human donor in good health.

The rearrangement links TRBV6-5 to TRBJ2-2; TRBD1 agrees at 9 bases. This CDR3 is built from 15 residues. Trimming removed 1 base from V and 4 bases from J; junction bases left unmatched: 1. The germline V gene encodes CDR1 MNHEY and CDR2 SVGAGI. The CDR3 DNA is TGTGCCAGCAGTTACTACAGGGGGCCCACCGGGGAGCTGTTTTTT. Its protein product is CASSYYRGPTGELFF.

In this sample, this clone turned up once. This chain connects TRBV5-4 to TRBJ2-1; 8 bases fit TRBD2. The V and J ends lost 1 base and 5 bases, in that order; junction bases with no gene match: 2. This CDR3 comprises 14 residues. The germline V gene has CDR1 SGHNT and CDR2 YYREEE (reference sequence). The CDR3 DNA sequence: TGTGCCAGCAGCTTGACTAGCGGAAACAATGAGCAGTTCTTC. Translating it yields CASSLTSGNNEQFF.

This chain links TRBV7-6 with TRBJ2-7; no firm D call. V was pared by 1 base and J by 0 bases, with 7 bases between. CDR1 SGHVS and CDR2 FNYEAQ come from the germline V gene. The CDR3 runs 14 residues. This CDR3 reads CASSLGPSSYEQYF. The CDR3, as DNA: TGTGCCAGCAGCTTAGGCCCGAGCTCCTACGAGCAGTACTTC.

The rearrangement links TRBV9 to TRBJ2-5; tentative D call: TRBD2 (5 bases). CDR1 is SGDLS and CDR2 is YYNGEE in the germline V gene. This CDR3 comprises 15 residues. Trimming took off 3 bases at V and 2 bases at J, with 14 bases between the two ends. CDR3 DNA sequence: TGTGCCAGCAGCGCACCCGGAACGGGGCAAGAGACCCAGTACTTC. Protein sequence: CASSAPGTGQETQYF.

The chain links TRBV4-1 to TRBJ2-3; 9 positions match TRBD2. J gave up 4 bases and V 1 base, and 6 bases lay outside the gene matches. The CDR3 runs to 16 residues. Germline V CDR1 and CDR2: MGHRA, YSYEKL. The CDR3 DNA sequence: TGCGCCAGCAGCCAAGGGAGCGGGAGGTTTGCAGATACGCAGTATTTT. This gives the protein CASSQGSGRFADTQYF.

V is TRBV27 and J is TRBJ2-1, with D maybe TRBD2 (6 bases). V gave up 5 bases and J gave up 2 bases, with 13 bases separating them. The CDR3 runs 15 residues. Germline loops: CDR1 MNHEY, CDR2 SMNVEV (reference sequence). The CDR3: CASSHGSIPYNEQFF. CDR3 sequence (DNA): TGTGCCAGCAGTCACGGGAGTATACCCTACAATGAGCAGTTCTTC.

V gene TRBV12-5 combines with J gene TRBJ1-5; tentatively, D is TRBD1 (5 bases). The V gene lost 7 bases and the J gene lost 0 bases, with 22 bases spanning the gap. This CDR3 has 18 amino acids. CDR1 is LGHNT and CDR2 is FRNRAP in the germline V gene. The CDR3 protein is CASASAGEQVYSNQPQHF. As DNA, the CDR3 is TGTGCTAGTGCCAGTGCGGGGGAACAGGTTTATAGCAATCAGCCCCAGCATTTT. The full variable domain, with the rest looked up from reference TRBV12-5 and TRBJ1-5, is DARVTQTPRHKVTEMGQEVTMRCQPILGHNTVFWYRQTMMQGLELLAYFRNRAPLDDSGMPKDRFSAEMPDATLATLKIQPSEPRDSAVYFCASASAGEQVYSNQPQHFGDGTRLSIL.

The V call is TRBV4-3, the J call TRBJ1-2, with 7 bases fitting TRBD1. Germline values: CDR1 LGHNA, CDR2 YSLEER. The CDR3 is made up of 16 amino acids. Trimming cost V 1 base and J 4 bases; bases outside gene matches: 9. The CDR3 DNA follows: TGCGCCAGCAGCCAAGCCTACAGGGACAGTTCCTATGGCTACACCTTC. The encoded protein is CASSQAYRDSSYGYTF.

The J gene is TRBJ2-3, the V gene TRBV9; D is possibly TRBD1 (5 bases). From germline, CDR1 is SGDLS and CDR2 YYNGEE. V lost 4 bases and J 6 bases, leaving 12 bases between the germline ends. The CDR3 spans 13 residues. The CDR3 spells CASSKDSGDTQYF. The CDR3 nucleotides read TGTGCCAGCAGCAAGGATTCAGGGGATACGCAGTATTTT.

The chain has TRBV7-9 and TRBJ1-2; no reliable D call. Germline CDR1 SEHNR, CDR2 FQNEAQ (reference sequence). The CDR3 runs 13 residues. V gave up 7 bases and J gave up 2 bases, with 11 bases separating them. CDR3 nucleotide sequence: TGTGCCAGCAAGGTAGGAGGGAACTATGGCTACACCTTC. Its translation is CASKVGGNYGYTF.

This sequence joins TRBV5-4 and TRBJ2-1; TRBD2 matches at 12 bases. Germline V gives CDR1 SGHNT, CDR2 YYREEE (reference sequence). Trimming removed 6 bases from V and 9 bases from J; junction bases left unmatched: 7. This CDR3 comprises 14 residues. In DNA, the CDR3 is TGTGCCAGCACCTCCCAGGGACTAGCGGGTGAGCAGTTCTTC. It is translated as CASTSQGLAGEQFF.

This chain joins TRBV27 and TRBJ1-1; no reliable D call. The V end lost 0 bases, the J end lost 4 bases, and 6 bases lay between the germline ends. CDR1 MNHEY and CDR2 SMNVEV come from the germline V gene (reference sequence). The CDR3 covers 13 residues. DNA for the CDR3: TGTGCCAGCAGTTTATCCGCGGTCACTGAAGCTTTCTTT. It is translated as CASSLSAVTEAFF.

The chain uses TRBV7-8 and TRBJ1-3, with D uncertain. CDR3 length: 14 amino acids. Germline CDR1 SGHVS, CDR2 FQNEAQ. Trimming took 5 bases from V and 1 from J, leaving 9 bases between them. Written as DNA, the CDR3 is TGTGCCAGCAGCCCGGCGGGGTCTGGAAACACCATATATTTT. It specifies CASSPAGSGNTIYF.

The gene calls are TRBV19 and TRBJ1-5, with 11 bases matching TRBD1. The CDR3 length is 16 residues. CDR1 and CDR2 from the germline V gene are LNHDA and SQIVND (reference sequence). The V gene end was trimmed by 7 bases and the J gene end by 4 bases; junction bases not matched to a gene: 9. This chain's CDR3 is CASTSNRDRGNQPQHF. The DNA of the CDR3 is TGTGCCAGTACCTCGAACCGGGACAGGGGGAATCAGCCCCAGCATTTT.

The chain has TRBV25-1 and TRBJ2-5, with a possible D match to TRBD2 (6 bases). The CDR3 runs 13 residues. V was cut by 6 bases and J by 5 bases, with 13 bases left in between. CDR1 MGHDK and CDR2 SYGVNS come from the germline V gene. CDR3 DNA sequence: TGTGCCAGCAGCCGGGGGATCGGGGAGACCCAGTACTTC. Residues: CASSRGIGETQYF. Drawing the rest from reference TRBV25-1 and TRBJ2-5, the complete variable domain is EADIYQTPRYLVIGTGKKITLECSQTMGHDKMYWYQQDPGMELHLIHYSYGVNSTEKGDLSSESTVSRIRTEHFPLTLESARPSHTSQYLCASSRGIGETQYFGPGTRLLVL.

This chain joins TRBV9 and TRBJ2-1, with D possibly TRBD2 on 6 matching bases. Trimming removed 3 bases from V and 0 bases from J, with 10 bases in between. Germline CDR1 SGDLS, CDR2 YYNGEE. This CDR3 spans 15 amino acids. The CDR3 spells CASSGRGFSYNEQFF. In nucleotides, the CDR3 is TGTGCCAGCAGCGGCCGGGGGTTCTCCTACAATGAGCAGTTCTTC.

In nucleotides, the CDR3 is TGCGCCAGCAGCCCCGGACAGGGGGCTTATCAGCCCCAGCATTTT. It encodes CASSPGQGAYQPQHF. This chain joins TRBV4-1 and TRBJ1-5; 11 positions agree with TRBD1. Germline values: CDR1 MGHRA, CDR2 YSYEKL. V dropped 4 bases and J dropped 5; count of bases not matched to a gene: 4. The CDR3 totals 15 residues.

V usage is TRBV25-1 and J usage is TRBJ1-5; the D is unclear. The V end lost 1 base, the J end lost 7 bases, and 11 bases lay between the germline ends. The germline V gene encodes CDR1 MGHDK and CDR2 SYGVNS. This CDR3 comprises 14 residues. CDR3 bases: TGTGCCAGCAGTGAATCGATTTCGCGGCAGCCCCAGCATTTT. As protein: CASSESISRQPQHF.

The chain has TRBV19 and TRBJ2-2, with 9 bases fitting TRBD2. Unmatched junction bases numbered 13, after V lost 5 bases and J lost 3 bases. This CDR3 contains 18 residues. The germline V gene has CDR1 LNHDA and CDR2 SQIVND (reference sequence). CDR3 sequence: CASSLPPRLAEYTGELFF. As DNA, the CDR3 is TGTGCCAGTAGTCTCCCACCCCGACTAGCGGAGTACACCGGGGAGCTGTTTTTT.